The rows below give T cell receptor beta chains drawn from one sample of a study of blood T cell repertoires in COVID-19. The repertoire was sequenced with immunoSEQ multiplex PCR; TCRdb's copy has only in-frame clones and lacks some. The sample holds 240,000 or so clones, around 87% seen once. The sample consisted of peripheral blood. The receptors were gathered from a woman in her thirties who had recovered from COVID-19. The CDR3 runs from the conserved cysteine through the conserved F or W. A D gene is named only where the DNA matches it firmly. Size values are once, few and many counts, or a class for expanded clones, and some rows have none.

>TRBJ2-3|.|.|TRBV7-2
CASSFSVDTQYF
TGTGCCAGCAGCTTTAGCGTAGATACGCAGTATTTT
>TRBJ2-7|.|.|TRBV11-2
CASSLTSNEQYF
TGTGCCAGCAGCCTTACTAGTAACGAGCAGTACTTC
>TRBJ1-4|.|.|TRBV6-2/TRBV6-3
CASSLQATNEKLFF
TGTGCCAGCAGTCTACAGGCAACTAATGAAAAACTGTTTTTT
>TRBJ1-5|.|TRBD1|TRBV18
CASSSGTGGPQPQHF
TGTGCCAGCTCGTCTGGGACAGGGGGTCCGCAGCCCCAGCATTTT
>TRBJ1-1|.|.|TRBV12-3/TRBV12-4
CASTSSGGSAFF
TGTGCCAGCACCTCCTCCGGGGGATCAGCTTTCTTT
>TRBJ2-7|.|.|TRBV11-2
CASSLSSYEQYF
TGTGCCAGCAGCCTGAGCTCCTACGAGCAGTACTTC
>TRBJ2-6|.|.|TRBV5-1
CASSDGLTGIGANVLTF
TGCGCCAGCAGCGATGGCTTGACAGGAATAGGGGCCAACGTCCTGACTTTC
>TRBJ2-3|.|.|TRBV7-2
CASSLAGGANTDTQYF
TGTGCCAGCAGCTTAGCGGGTGGGGCCAACACAGATACGCAGTATTTT
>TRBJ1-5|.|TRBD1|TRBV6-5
CASSYPGQGNQPQHF
TGTGCCAGCAGTTACCCGGGACAGGGCAATCAGCCCCAGCATTTT
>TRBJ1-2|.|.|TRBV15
CATSRDSQGFDGYTF
TGTGCCACCAGCAGAGATTCCCAGGGTTTCGATGGCTACACCTTC
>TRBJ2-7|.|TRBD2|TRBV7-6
CASSSFPSGGLYEQYF
TGTGCCAGCAGCTCCTTTCCTAGCGGGGGGCTCTACGAGCAGTACTTC
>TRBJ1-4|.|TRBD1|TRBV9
CASSVSGTGGSEKLFF
TGTGCCAGCAGCGTAAGCGGGACAGGGGGGTCAGAGAAACTGTTTTTT
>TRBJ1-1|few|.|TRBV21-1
CASSKEGGASNTEAFF
TGTGCCAGCAGCAAAGAGGGAGGGGCGTCGAACACTGAAGCTTTCTTT
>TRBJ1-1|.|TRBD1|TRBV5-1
CASSYQGAFTEAFF
TGCGCCAGCAGCTACCAGGGGGCATTCACTGAAGCTTTCTTT
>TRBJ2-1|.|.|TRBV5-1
CASSPTLVSRNEQFF
TGCGCCAGCAGCCCTACACTAGTTTCGCGCAATGAGCAGTTCTTC
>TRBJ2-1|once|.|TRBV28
CASTTYNEQFF
TGTGCCAGCACCACCTACAATGAGCAGTTCTTC
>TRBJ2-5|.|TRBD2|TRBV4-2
CASSQAASGTLYQETQYF
TGTGCCAGCAGCCAAGCGGCTAGCGGAACTTTGTACCAAGAGACCCAGTACTTC
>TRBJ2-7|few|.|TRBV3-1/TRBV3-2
CASSQPQGRQYF
TGTGCCAGCAGCCAGCCCCAGGGGAGGCAGTACTTC
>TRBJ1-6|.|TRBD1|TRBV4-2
CASSQGPTGDSPLHF
TGTGCCAGCAGCCAAGGACCGACAGGGGATTCACCCCTCCACTTT
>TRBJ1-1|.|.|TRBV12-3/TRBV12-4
CASSLTGNTEAFF
TGTGCCTCAAGTTTGACGGGGAACACTGAAGCTTTCTTT
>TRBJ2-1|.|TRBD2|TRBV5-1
CASSLQLAGGSSYNEQFF
TGCGCCAGCAGCTTACAACTAGCGGGGGGGAGCTCCTACAATGAGCAGTTCTTC
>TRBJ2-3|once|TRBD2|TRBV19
CASRSLAGGPDTQYF
TGTGCCAGTAGGTCGCTAGCGGGGGGCCCAGATACGCAGTATTTT
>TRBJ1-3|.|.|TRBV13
CASSFRAGNTIYF
TGTGCCAGCAGCTTCAGGGCTGGAAACACCATATATTTT
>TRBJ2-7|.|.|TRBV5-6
CASSQLRGAHEQYF
TGTGCCAGCAGCCAGCTCCGGGGGGCCCACGAGCAGTACTTC
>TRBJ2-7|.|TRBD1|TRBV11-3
CASSLRTGDPYEQYF
TGTGCCAGCAGCCTCCGGACAGGGGACCCCTACGAGCAGTACTTC
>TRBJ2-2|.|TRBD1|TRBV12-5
CASGLVSGTGPGIGELFF
TGTGCTAGTGGTTTGGTAAGTGGGACAGGCCCCGGGATCGGGGAGCTGTTTTTT
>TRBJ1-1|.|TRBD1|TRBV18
CASSPLLGQGAPEAFF
TGTGCCAGCTCACCACTACTTGGACAGGGGGCCCCTGAAGCTTTCTTT
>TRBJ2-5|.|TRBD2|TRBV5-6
CASSLGLAVQETQYF
TGTGCCAGCAGCTTGGGACTAGCGGTCCAAGAGACCCAGTACTTC
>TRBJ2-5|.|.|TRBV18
CATQSGVLETQYF
TGTGCCACACAATCGGGGGTCTTGGAGACCCAGTACTTC
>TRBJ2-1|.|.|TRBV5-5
CASRWGGPQQFF
TGTGCCAGCAGATGGGGCGGCCCACAGCAGTTCTTC
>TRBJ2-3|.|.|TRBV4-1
CASSPLGEADTQYF
TGCGCCAGCAGCCCGCTTGGGGAGGCAGATACGCAGTATTTT
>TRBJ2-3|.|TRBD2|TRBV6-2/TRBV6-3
CASSPRGGTDTQYF
TGTGCCAGCAGCCCCCGGGGGGGCACAGATACGCAGTATTTT
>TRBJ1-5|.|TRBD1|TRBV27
CASTTPRSDRGSYSNQPQHF
TGTGCCAGCACCACCCCCCGTTCGGACAGGGGCTCTTATAGCAATCAGCCCCAGCATTTT
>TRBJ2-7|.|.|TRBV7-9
CASSLGGQAAEEQYF
TGTGCCAGCAGCTTAGGAGGACAAGCCGCGGAGGAGCAGTACTTC
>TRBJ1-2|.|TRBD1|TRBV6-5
CASSYSGTVGYGYTF
TGTGCCAGCAGTTACTCAGGGACAGTCGGCTATGGCTACACCTTC
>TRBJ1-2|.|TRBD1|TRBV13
CASSSRDRSYGYTF
TGTGCCAGCAGCTCCCGGGACAGAAGCTATGGCTACACCTTC
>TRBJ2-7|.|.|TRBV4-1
CASSQGEDSYEQYF
TGCGCCAGCAGCCAGGGGGAGGATAGCTACGAGCAGTACTTC
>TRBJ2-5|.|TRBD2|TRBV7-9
CASSPISLAGLDF
TGTGCCAGCAGCCCGATTTCCCTAGCCGGACTAGACTTC
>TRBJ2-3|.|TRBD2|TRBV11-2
CASSLDLGTSKATQYF
TGTGCCAGCAGCTTAGATCTTGGGACTAGTAAAGCTACGCAGTATTTT
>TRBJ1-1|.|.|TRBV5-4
CASSKDTGATEAFF
TGTGCCAGCAGCAAGGACACCGGAGCCACTGAAGCTTTCTTT
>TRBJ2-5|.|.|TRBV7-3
CASSLGGTQETQYF
TGTGCCAGCAGCTTGGGGGGAACCCAAGAGACCCAGTACTTC